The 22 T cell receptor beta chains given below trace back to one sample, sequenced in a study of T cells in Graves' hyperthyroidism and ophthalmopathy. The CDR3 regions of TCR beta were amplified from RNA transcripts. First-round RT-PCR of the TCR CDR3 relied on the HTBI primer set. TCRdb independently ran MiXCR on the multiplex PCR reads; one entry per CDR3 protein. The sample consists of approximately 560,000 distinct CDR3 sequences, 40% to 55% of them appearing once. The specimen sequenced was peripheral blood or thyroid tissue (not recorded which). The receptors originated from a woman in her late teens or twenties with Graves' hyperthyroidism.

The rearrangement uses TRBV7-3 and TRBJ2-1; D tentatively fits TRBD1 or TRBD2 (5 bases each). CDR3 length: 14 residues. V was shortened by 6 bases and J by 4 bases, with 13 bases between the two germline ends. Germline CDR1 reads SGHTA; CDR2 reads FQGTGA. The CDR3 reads CASSAAAGYNEQFF. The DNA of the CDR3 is TGTGCCAGCAGTGCAGCGGCAGGGTACAATGAGCAGTTCTTC.

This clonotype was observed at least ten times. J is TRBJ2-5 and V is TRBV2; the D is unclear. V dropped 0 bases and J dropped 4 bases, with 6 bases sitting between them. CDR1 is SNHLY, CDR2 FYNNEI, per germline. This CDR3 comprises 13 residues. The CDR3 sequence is CASSEALGETQYF. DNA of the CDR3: TGTGCCAGCAGTGAAGCGCTTGGAGAGACCCAGTACTTC.

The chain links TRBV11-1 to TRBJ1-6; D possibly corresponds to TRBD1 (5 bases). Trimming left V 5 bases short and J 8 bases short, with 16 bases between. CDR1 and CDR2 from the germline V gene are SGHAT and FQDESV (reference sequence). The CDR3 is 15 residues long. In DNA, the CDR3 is TGTGCCAGCAGCAAAACCGGGACCATAGATTCACCCCTCCACTTT. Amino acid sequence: CASSKTGTIDSPLHF.

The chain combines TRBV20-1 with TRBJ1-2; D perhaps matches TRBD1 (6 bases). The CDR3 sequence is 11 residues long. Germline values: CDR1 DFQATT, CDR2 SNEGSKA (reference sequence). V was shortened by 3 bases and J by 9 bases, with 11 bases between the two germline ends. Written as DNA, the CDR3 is TGCAGTGCTAGCTCGGGACATAGCTACACCTTC. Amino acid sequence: CSASSGHSYTF.

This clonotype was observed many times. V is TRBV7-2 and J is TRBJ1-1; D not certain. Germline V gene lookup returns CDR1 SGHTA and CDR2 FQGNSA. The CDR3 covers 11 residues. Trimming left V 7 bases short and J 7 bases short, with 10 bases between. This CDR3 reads CASTLGREAFF. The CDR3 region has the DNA TGTGCCAGCACCCTCGGGCGTGAAGCTTTCTTT.

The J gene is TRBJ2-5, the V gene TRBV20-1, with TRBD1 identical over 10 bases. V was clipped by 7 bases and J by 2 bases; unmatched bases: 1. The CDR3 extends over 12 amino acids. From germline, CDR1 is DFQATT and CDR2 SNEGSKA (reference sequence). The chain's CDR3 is CSGTGGQETQYF. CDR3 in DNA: TGCAGTGGGACAGGGGGGCAAGAGACCCAGTACTTC.

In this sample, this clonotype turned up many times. CDR3 sequence: CSARDWGHQYF. The CDR3 DNA reads TGCAGTGCTAGAGATTGGGGGCATCAGTACTTC. V and J are TRBV20-1 and TRBJ2-5, with a tentative D call TRBD1 (6 bases). Germline V gene sequence: CDR1 DFQATT, CDR2 SNEGSKA (reference sequence). Trimming shortened V by 0 bases and J by 11 bases, and 10 bases separated the two germline ends. The CDR3 loop spans 11 amino acids.

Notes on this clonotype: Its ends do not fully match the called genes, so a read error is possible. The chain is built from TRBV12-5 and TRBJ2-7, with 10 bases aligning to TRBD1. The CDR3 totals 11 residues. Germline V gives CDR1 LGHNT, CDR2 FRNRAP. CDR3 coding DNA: TGTGCCAGCAGGGGAGGGACAGGGGCCGGATTC. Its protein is CASRGGTGAGF. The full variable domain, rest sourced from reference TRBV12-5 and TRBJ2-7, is DARVTQTPRHKVTEMGQEVTMRCQPILGHNTVFWYRQTMMQGLELLAYFRNRAPLDDSGMPKDRFSAEMPDATLATLKIQPSEPRDSAVYFCASRGGTGAGFGPGTRLTVT.

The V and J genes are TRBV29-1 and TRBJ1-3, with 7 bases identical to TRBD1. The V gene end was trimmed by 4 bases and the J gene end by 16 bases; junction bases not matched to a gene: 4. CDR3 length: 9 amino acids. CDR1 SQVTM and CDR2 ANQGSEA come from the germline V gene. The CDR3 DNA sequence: TGCAGCGTTGCCGGACAGGCCTATTTT. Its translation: CSVAGQAYF.

This chain's CDR3 is CSVLTRGTDTQYF. In DNA, the CDR3 is TGCAGCGTTCTTACGAGGGGCACAGATACGCAGTATTTT. The chain recombines TRBV29-1 with TRBJ2-3; weak D call: TRBD2 (5 bases). CDR3 size: 13 residues. The V end lost 5 bases, the J end lost 1 base, and 10 bases lay between the germline ends. CDR1 and CDR2 from the germline V gene are SQVTM and ANQGSEA.

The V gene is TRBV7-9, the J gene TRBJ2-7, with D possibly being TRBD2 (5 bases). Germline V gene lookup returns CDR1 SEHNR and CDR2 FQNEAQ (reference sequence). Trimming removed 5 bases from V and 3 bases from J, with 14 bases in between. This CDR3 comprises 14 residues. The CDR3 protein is CASSPGVEDYEQYF. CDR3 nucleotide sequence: TGTGCCAGCAGCCCTGGGGTGGAGGACTACGAGCAGTACTTC.

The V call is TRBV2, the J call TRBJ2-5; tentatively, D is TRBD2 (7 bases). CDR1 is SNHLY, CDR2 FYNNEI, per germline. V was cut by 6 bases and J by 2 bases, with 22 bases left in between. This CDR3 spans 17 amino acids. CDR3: CASSHVLAAGVQETQYF. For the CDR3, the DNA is TGTGCCAGCAGCCACGTTCTAGCGGCAGGGGTACAAGAGACCCAGTACTTC.

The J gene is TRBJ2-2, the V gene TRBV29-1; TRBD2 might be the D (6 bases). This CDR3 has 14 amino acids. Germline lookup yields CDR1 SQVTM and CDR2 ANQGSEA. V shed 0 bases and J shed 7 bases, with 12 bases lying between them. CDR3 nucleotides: TGCAGCGTTGAAGAACGGGGGTACGGCGGGGAGCTGTTTTTT. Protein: CSVEERGYGGELFF.

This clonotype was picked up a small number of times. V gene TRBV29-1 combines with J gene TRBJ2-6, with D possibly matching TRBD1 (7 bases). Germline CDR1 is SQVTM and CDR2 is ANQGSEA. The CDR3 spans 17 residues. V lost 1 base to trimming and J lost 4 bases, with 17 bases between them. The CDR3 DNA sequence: TGCAGCGTTGAAGGTTCGGAGGGGGCGCGAGGGGCCAACGTCCTGACTTTC. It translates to CSVEGSEGARGANVLTF. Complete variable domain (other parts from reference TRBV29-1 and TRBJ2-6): SAVISQKPSRDICQRGTSLTIQCQVDSQVTMMFWYRQQPGQSLTLIATANQGSEATYESGFVIDKFPISRPNLTFSTLTVSNMSPEDSSIYLCSVEGSEGARGANVLTFGAGSRLTVL.

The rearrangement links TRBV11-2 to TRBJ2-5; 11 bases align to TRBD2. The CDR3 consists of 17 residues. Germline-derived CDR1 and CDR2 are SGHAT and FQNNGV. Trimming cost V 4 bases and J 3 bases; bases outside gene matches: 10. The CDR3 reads CASSSGVGSGREETQYF. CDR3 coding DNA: TGTGCCAGCAGCTCCGGGGTGGGTAGCGGGAGGGAAGAGACCCAGTACTTC. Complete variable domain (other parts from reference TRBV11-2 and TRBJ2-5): EAGVAQSPRYKIIEKRQSVAFWCNPISGHATLYWYQQILGQGPKLLIQFQNNGVVDDSQLPKDRFSAERLKGVDSTLKIQPAKLEDSAVYLCASSSGVGSGREETQYFGPGTRLLVL.

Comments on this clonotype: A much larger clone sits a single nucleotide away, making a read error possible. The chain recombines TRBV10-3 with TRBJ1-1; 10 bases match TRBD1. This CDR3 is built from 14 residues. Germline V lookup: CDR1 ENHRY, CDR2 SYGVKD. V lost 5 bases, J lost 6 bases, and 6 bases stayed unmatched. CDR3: CAISQGQGWPEAFF. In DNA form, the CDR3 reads TGTGCCATCAGTCAGGGACAGGGGTGGCCTGAAGCTTTCTTT.

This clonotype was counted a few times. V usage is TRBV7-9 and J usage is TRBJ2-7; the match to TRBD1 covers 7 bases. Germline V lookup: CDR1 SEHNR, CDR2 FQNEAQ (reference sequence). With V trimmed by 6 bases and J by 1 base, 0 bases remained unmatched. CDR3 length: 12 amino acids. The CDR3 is CASRTGSYEQYF. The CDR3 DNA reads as TGTGCCAGCAGGACAGGGTCCTACGAGCAGTACTTC. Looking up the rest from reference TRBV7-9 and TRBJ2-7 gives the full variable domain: DTGVSQNPRHKITKRGQNVTFRCDPISEHNRLYWYRQTLGQGPEFLTYFQNEAQLEKSRLLSDRFSAERPKGSFSTLEIQRTEQGDSAMYLCASRTGSYEQYFGPGTRLTVT.

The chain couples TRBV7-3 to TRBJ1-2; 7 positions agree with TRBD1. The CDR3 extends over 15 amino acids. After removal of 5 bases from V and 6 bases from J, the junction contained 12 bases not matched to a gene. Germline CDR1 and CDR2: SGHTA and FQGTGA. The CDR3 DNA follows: TGTGCCAGCAGCCGAAGAAAGACAGGGAAGAATGGCTACACCTTC. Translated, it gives CASSRRKTGKNGYTF. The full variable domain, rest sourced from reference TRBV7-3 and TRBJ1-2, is GAGVSQTPSNKVTEKGKYVELRCDPISGHTALYWYRQSLGQGPEFLIYFQGTGAADDSGLPNDRFFAVRPEGSVSTLKIQRTERGDSAVYLCASSRRKTGKNGYTFGSGTRLTVV.

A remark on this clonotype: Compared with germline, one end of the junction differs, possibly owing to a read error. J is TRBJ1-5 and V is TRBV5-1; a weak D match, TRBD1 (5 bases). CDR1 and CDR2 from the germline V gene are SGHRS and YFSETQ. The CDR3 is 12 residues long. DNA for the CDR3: TGTGCCAGCAGCGCAGGGTCGGGTCCCCAGCATTTT. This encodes CASSAGSGPQHF.

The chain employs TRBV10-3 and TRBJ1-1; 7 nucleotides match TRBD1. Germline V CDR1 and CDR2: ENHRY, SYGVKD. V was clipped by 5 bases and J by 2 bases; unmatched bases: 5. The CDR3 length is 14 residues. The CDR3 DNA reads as TGTGCCATCAGTTTATCAGGGGGAAACACTGAAGCTTTCTTT. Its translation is CAISLSGGNTEAFF.

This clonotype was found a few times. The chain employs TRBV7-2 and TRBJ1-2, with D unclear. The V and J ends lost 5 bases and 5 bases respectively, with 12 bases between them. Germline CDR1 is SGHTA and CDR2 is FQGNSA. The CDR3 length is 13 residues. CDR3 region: CASSLENPYGYTF. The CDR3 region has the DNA TGTGCCAGCAGCCTAGAAAACCCGTATGGCTACACCTTC.

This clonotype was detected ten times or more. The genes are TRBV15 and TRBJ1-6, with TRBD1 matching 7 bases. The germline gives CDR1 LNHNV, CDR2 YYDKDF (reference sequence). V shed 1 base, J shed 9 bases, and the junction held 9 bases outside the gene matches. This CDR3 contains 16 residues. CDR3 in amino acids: CATSRVRGQSGSPLHF. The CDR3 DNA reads TGTGCCACCAGCAGAGTTCGGGGACAGTCCGGTTCACCCCTCCACTTT.